This T cell receptor beta chain stems from a study of shared clonotypes between healthy human individuals. Overall study context: Donor ages ranged 18 to 49 years: a couple of women, a few men.

Positively selected for CCR7, the CD45RO-negative cells used as naive CD8 cells excluded terminally differentiated effector memory CD45RA+ cells. In its sample, this clone was seen once. Genomic DNA of each subset was evenly split across several immunoSEQ plates. An approximately 210 ng quantity of DNA, approximately 29,000 T cell genomes, went into the sorted-subset replicate PCRs. Profiling relied on immunoSEQ multiplex PCR, and the TCRdb table lists in-frame clones only, not all of them. Here the sample spans about 2.1 million clones, about 94% being singletons. Germline lookup yields CDR1 MNHEY and CDR2 SMNVEV (reference sequence). J gave up 9 bases and V 10 bases, and 18 bases lay outside the gene matches. The CDR3 covers 15 residues.

The clonotype comes from a man between 18 and 35 years old in good health. Some clones in this sample may be carry-over from other donors' samples. The chain is built from TRBV27 and TRBJ2-1, with 7 nucleotides matching TRBD1. Sequences were obtained from naive CD8+ T cells from PBMCs. CDR3 nucleotides: TGTGCCACCACGGGTCGGGACAGCTACTTTGGTGAGCAGTTCTTC. Translating gives CATTGRDSYFGEQFF.